These 10 T cell receptor beta chains were all obtained from the same sample, sequenced in a study of T cell responses to AZD1222 COVID-19 vaccine. Sequencing was performed with immunoSEQ multiplex PCR; in TCRdb, only in-frame clones are kept and a portion is missing. The sample shows approximately 120,000 clones, roughly nine tenths of them seen only once. The sequences come from peripheral blood, collected 28 days after the second AZD1222 dose. These receptors all come from an adult who received the AZD1222 COVID-19 vaccine.

This clone showed up just once. The chain employs TRBV29-1 and TRBJ1-3; D is undetermined. Trimming removed 4 bases from V and 0 bases from J, with 13 bases in between. The germline V gene encodes CDR1 SQVTM and CDR2 ANQGSEA. This CDR3 comprises 15 residues. CDR3 amino acids: CSVGTASSSGNTIYF. CDR3 nucleotide sequence: TGCAGCGTTGGGACGGCGTCGAGCTCTGGAAACACCATATATTTT.

For the CDR3, the DNA is TGTGCCAGAAGACAGGCTAATCAGCCCCAGCATTTT. Encoded protein: CARRQANQPQHF. V usage is TRBV3-1 (or the pseudogene TRBV3-2) and J usage is TRBJ1-5, with D perhaps TRBD1 (6 bases). Germline V gene lookup returns CDR1 LGHDT and CDR2 YNNKEL (reference sequence). Trimming removed 9 bases at V and 4 bases at J, with 10 bases between. The length of the CDR3 is 12 residues.

A single count supports this clone. The chain links TRBV5-4 to TRBJ1-5; the D is unclear. V was clipped by 0 bases and J by 5 bases, with 6 bases between them. The CDR3 has 13 residues. Germline V CDR1 and CDR2: SGHNT, YYREEE (reference sequence). The CDR3 here is CASSLGQDQPQHF. The CDR3 bases are TGTGCCAGCAGCTTGGGTCAGGATCAGCCCCAGCATTTT.

This chain connects TRBV5-1 to TRBJ2-5, with D perhaps matching TRBD1 (5 bases). There are 15 residues in the CDR3. Germline V lookup: CDR1 SGHRS, CDR2 YFSETQ. Trimming removed 2 bases at V and 1 base at J, with 12 bases between. The CDR3 sequence is CASSLATVTQETQYF. Written as DNA, the CDR3 is TGCGCCAGCAGCTTAGCGACAGTCACCCAAGAGACCCAGTACTTC.

This clone appeared once. V gene TRBV6-5 combines with J gene TRBJ1-6; 8 bases agree with TRBD1. The germline gives CDR1 MNHEY, CDR2 SVGAGI. J gave up 9 bases and V 2 bases, and 3 bases lay outside the gene matches. The CDR3 sequence is 14 residues long. This CDR3 is CASSYTGGGSPLHF. The CDR3 DNA is TGTGCCAGCAGTTACACAGGGGGTGGTTCACCCCTCCACTTT.

This chain links TRBV7-9 with TRBJ2-6, with D perhaps being TRBD1 or TRBD2 (5 bases each). Germline V gene lookup returns CDR1 SEHNR and CDR2 FQNEAQ (reference sequence). This CDR3 region has 14 residues. The CDR3 coding sequence is TGTGCTGGCGGGCAGGGATCTGGGGCCAACGTCCTGACTTTC. It codes for CAGGQGSGANVLTF.

The chain joins TRBV5-4 to TRBJ1-1, with D hard to call. The CDR3 has 14 amino acids. Per the germline V gene, CDR1 is SGHNT and CDR2 is YYREEE (reference sequence). Between the trimmed V and J ends, which lost 1 base and 5 bases, there was a span of 12 bases. CDR3 coding DNA: TGTGCCAGCAGCTTGAAGGAAATTCTGACTGAAGCTTTCTTT. Protein: CASSLKEILTEAFF.

The V gene is TRBV6-6, the J gene TRBJ1-2; TRBD1 matches at 8 bases. The CDR3 length is 15 residues. V trimming: 2 bases; J trimming: 1 base; junction bases outside the gene matches: 3. Germline values: CDR1 MNHNY, CDR2 SVGAGI (reference sequence). CDR3 bases: TGTGCCAGCAGTTACAGGACAGGGAGTAACTATGGCTACACCTTC. Amino acids: CASSYRTGSNYGYTF.

The chain couples TRBV3-1 (or the pseudogene TRBV3-2) to TRBJ1-2; no firm D call. The ends were cut back, 3 bases at V and 13 bases at J, with 12 bases in the middle. Per germline, CDR1 LGHDT and CDR2 YNNKEL (reference sequence). This CDR3 spans 11 amino acids. The CDR3 reads CASSQDACGTF. CDR3 in DNA: TGTGCCAGCAGCCAGGATGCATGTGGCACCTTC.

V usage is TRBV28 and J usage is TRBJ2-7; D uncertain. Trimming removed 8 bases at V and 4 bases at J, with 9 bases between. The CDR3 consists of 11 residues. Germline V CDR1 and CDR2: MDHEN, SYDVKM. The CDR3 DNA follows: TGTGCCAGCGGTAGTGGGTACGAGCAGTACTTC. Protein sequence: CASGSGYEQYF.